This T cell receptor beta chain originates from a study of cytomegalovirus exposure and HLA in healthy donors. V was clipped by 5 bases and J by 1 base; unmatched bases: 4. Germline V gives CDR1 SGHAT, CDR2 FQNNGV. This CDR3 is 14 amino acids long. Primers included in the PCR were 60 Vbeta and 13 Jbeta primers. TCRdb's copy holds only in-frame clones and misses some; the assay was immunoSEQ multiplex PCR. The top ten hold approximately 4% of the sample, which has over 85,000 clones, around 86% seen once. The source is a female donor in good health and CMV-seropositive. J is TRBJ1-1 and V is TRBV11-2, with TRBD1 identical over 7 bases. The sequenced sample consisted of PBMCs. CDR3 loop: CASSPRTGNTEAFF. The CDR3 region has the DNA TGTGCCAGCAGCCCTAGGACAGGGAACACTGAAGCTTTCTTT.